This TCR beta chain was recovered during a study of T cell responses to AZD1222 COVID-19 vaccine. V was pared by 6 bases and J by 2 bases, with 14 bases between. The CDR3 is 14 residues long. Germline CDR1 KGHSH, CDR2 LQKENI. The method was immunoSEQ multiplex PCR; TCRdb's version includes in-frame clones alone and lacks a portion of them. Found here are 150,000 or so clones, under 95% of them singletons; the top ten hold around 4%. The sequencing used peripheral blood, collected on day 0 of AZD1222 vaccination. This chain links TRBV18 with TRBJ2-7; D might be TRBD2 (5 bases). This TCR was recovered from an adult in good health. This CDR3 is CASSTSGGAYEQYF. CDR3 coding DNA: TGTGCCAGCTCCACGAGCGGAGGCGCCTACGAGCAGTACTTC.